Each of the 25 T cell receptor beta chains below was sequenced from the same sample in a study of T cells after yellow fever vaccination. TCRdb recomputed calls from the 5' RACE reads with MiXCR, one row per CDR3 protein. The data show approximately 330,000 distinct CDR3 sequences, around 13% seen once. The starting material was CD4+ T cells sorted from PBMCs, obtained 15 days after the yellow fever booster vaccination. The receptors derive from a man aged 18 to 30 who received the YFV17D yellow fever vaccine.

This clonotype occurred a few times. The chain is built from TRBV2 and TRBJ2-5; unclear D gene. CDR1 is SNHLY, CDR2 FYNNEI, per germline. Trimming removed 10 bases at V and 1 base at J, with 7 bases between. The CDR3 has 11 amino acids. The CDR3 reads CAIGRQETQYF. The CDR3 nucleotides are TGTGCCATAGGCCGCCAAGAGACCCAGTACTTC.

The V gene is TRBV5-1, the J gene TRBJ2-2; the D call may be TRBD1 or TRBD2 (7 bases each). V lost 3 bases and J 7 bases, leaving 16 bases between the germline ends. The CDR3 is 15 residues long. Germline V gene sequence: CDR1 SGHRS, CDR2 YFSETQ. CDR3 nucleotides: TGCGCCAGCAGCTGGCAGGGGGGGGCCATCGGGGAGCTGTTTTTT. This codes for CASSWQGGAIGELFF.

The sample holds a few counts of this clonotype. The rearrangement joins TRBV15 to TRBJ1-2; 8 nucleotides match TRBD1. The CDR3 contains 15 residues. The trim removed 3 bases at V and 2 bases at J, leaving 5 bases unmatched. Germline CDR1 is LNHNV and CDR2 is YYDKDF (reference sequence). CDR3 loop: CATSRRTGPNYGYTF. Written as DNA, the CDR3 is TGTGCCACCAGCAGGAGGACAGGGCCCAACTATGGCTACACCTTC.

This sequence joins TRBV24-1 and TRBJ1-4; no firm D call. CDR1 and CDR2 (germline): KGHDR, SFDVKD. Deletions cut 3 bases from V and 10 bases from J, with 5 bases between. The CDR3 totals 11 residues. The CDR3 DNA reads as TGTGCCACCAGTGATGGGGTAAAACTGTTTTTT. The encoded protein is CATSDGVKLFF.

In DNA, the CDR3 is TGTGCCAGCAGCGTAGAACCTAGGGGGACCTCACCCCTCCACTTT. This gives the protein CASSVEPRGTSPLHF. The chain joins TRBV9 to TRBJ1-6; a weak D match, TRBD1 (6 bases). The germline V gene has CDR1 SGDLS and CDR2 YYNGEE. CDR3 length: 15 amino acids. V lost 0 bases and J 10 bases, leaving 14 bases between the germline ends.

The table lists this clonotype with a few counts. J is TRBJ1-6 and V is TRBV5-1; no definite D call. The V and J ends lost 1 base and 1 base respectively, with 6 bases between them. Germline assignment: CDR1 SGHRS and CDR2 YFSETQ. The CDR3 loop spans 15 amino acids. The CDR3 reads CASSLTGSYNSPLHF. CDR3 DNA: TGCGCCAGCAGCTTGACGGGGTCCTATAATTCACCCCTCCACTTT.

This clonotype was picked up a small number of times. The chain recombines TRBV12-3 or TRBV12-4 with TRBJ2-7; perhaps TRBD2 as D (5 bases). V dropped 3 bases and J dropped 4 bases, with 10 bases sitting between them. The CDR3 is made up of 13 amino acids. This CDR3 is CASSFGSGYEQYV. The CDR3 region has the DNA TGTGCCAGCAGTTTTGGGTCGGGGTACGAGCAGTACGTC.

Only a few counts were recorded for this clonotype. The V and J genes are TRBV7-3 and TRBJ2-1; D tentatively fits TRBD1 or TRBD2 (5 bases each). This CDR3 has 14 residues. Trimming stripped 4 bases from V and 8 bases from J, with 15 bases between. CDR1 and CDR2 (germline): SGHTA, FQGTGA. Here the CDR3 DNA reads TGTGCCAGCAGCTCCCTCGGGGCAGGGCATGAGCAGTTCTTC. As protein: CASSSLGAGHEQFF.

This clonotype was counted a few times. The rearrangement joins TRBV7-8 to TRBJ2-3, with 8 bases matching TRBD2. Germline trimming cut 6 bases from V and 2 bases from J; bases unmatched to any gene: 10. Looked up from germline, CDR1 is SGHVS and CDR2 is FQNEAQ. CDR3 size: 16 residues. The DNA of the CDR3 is TGTGCCAGCAGGAACATAGCGGGGAAGCTCACAGATACGCAGTATTTT. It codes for CASRNIAGKLTDTQYF. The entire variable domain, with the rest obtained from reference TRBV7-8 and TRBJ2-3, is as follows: GAGVSQSPRYKVAKRGQDVALRCDPISGHVSLFWYQQALGQGPEFLTYFQNEAQLDKSGLPSDRFFAERPEGSVSTLKIQRTQQEDSAVYLCASRNIAGKLTDTQYFGPGTRLTVL.

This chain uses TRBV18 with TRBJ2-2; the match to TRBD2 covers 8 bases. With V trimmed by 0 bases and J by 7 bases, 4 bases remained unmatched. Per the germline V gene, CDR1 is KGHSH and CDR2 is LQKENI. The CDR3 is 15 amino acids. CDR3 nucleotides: TGTGCCAGCTCACCACCTTCCAGCGGGGGCGGGGAGCTGTTTTTT. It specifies CASSPPSSGGGELFF.

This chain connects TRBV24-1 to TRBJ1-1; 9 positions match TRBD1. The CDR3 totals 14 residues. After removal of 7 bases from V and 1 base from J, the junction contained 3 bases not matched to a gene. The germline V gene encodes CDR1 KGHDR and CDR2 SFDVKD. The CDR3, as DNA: TGTGCCACCAGGGGACAGGGACCGAACACTGAAGCTTTCTTT. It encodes CATRGQGPNTEAFF.

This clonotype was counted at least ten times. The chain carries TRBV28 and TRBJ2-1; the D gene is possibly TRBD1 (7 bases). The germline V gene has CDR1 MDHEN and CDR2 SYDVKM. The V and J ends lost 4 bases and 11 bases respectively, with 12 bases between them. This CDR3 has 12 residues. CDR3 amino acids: CASSSQGGQQFF. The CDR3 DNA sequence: TGTGCCAGCAGTTCTCAGGGGGGCCAGCAGTTCTTC.

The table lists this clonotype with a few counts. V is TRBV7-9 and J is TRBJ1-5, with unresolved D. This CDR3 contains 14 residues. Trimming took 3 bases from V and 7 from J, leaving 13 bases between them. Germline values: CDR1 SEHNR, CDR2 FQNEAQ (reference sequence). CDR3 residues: CASSFGPREQPQHF. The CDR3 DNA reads TGTGCCAGCAGCTTCGGGCCACGCGAACAGCCCCAGCATTTT.

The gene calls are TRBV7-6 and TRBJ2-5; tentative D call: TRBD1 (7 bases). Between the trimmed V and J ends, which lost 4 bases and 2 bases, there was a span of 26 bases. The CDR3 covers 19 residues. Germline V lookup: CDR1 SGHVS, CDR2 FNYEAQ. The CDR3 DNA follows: TGTGCCAGCAGCTCCATTGGAGGGGGCGGGGACACCGGGCAAGAGACCCAGTACTTC. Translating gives CASSSIGGGGDTGQETQYF.

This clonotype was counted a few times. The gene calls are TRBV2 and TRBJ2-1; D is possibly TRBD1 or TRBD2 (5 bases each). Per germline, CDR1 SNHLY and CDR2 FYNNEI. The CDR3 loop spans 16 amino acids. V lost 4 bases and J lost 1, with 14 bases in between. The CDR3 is CASSGGWLGSYNEQFF. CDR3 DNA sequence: TGTGCCAGCAGTGGGGGGTGGCTGGGGTCCTACAATGAGCAGTTCTTC.

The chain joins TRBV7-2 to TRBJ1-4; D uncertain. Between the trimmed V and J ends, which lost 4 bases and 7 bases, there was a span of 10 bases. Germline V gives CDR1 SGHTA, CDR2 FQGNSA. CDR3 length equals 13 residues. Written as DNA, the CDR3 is TGTGCCAGCAGCTCCTCGTTGTCTGAAAAACTGTTTTTT. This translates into CASSSSLSEKLFF.

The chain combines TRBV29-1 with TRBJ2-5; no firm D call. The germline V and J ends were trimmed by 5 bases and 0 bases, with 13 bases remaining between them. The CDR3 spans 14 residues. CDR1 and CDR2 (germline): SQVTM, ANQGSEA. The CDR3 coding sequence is TGCAGCGTTTTGGGCGGCCTTCACCAAGAGACCCAGTACTTC. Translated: CSVLGGLHQETQYF.

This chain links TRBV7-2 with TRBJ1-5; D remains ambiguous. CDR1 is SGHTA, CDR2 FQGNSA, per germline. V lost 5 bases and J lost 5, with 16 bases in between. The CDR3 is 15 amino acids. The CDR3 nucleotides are TGTGCCAGCAGCCAACCGGGAGGGAGATATCAGCCCCAGCATTTT. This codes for CASSQPGGRYQPQHF. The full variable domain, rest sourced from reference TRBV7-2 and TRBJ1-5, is GAGVSQSPSNKVTEKGKDVELRCDPISGHTALYWYRQSLGQGLEFLIYFQGNSAPDKSGLPSDRFSAERTGGSVSTLTIQRTQQEDSAVYLCASSQPGGRYQPQHFGDGTRLSIL.

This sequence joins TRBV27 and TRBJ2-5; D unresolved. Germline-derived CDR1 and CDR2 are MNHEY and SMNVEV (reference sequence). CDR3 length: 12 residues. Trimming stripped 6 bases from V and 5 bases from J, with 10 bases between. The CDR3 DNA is TGTGCCAGCAGCCACCCGAGGGAGACCCAGTACTTC. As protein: CASSHPRETQYF.

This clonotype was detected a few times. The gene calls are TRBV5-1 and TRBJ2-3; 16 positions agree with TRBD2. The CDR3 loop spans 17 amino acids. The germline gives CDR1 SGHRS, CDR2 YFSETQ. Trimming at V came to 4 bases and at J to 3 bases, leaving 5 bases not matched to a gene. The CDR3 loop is CASSRAGLAGGTDTQYF. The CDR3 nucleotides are TGCGCCAGCAGCCGCGCGGGACTAGCGGGGGGGACAGATACGCAGTATTTT.

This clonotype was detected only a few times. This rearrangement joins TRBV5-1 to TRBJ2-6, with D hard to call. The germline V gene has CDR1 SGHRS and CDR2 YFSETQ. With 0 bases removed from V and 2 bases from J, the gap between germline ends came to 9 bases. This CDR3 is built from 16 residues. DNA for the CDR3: TGCGCCAGCAGCTTGGCCCAATTTGCTGGGGCCAACGTCCTGACTTTC. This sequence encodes CASSLAQFAGANVLTF.

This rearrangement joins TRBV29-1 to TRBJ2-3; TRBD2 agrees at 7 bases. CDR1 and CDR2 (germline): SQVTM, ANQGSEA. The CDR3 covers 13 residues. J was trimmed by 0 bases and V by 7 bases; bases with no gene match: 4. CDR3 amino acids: CSGSGVSTDTQYF. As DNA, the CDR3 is TGCAGCGGAAGCGGGGTTAGCACAGATACGCAGTATTTT.

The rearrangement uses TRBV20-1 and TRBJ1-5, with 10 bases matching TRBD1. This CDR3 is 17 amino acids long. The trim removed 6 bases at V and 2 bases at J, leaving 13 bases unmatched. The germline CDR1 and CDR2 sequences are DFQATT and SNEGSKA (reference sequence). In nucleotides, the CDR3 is TGCAGTGCCAACAACGGGACAGGGGATTATGGCAATCAGCCCCAGCATTTT. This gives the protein CSANNGTGDYGNQPQHF.

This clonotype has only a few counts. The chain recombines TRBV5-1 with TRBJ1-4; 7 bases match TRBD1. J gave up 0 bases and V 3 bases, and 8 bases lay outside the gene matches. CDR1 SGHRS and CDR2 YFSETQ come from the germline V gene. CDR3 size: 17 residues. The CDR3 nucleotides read TGCGCCAGCAGCTGGGACAGCCAGTCCTCAACTAATGAAAAACTGTTTTTT. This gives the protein CASSWDSQSSTNEKLFF.

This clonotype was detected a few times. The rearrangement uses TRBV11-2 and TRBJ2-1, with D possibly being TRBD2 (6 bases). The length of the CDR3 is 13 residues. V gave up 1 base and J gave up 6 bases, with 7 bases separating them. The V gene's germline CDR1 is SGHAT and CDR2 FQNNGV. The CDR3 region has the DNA TGTGCCAGCAGCTTAGGGACTACCAATGAGCAGTTCTTC. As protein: CASSLGTTNEQFF. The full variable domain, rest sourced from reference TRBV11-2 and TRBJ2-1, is EAGVAQSPRYKIIEKRQSVAFWCNPISGHATLYWYQQILGQGPKLLIQFQNNGVVDDSQLPKDRFSAERLKGVDSTLKIQPAKLEDSAVYLCASSLGTTNEQFFGPGTRLTVL.